The clone carrying this T cell receptor (beta chain) occurred many times. Antigen: not known. TCRdb called the 5' RACE reads again in MiXCR, with one record for every CDR3 protein. The sample includes tens of thousands of distinct CDR3 sequences, over 6.5% of them seen just once. This specimen comes from a study of neurological immune-mediated disorders. Overall study results and limits: Healthy controls had more TCR clonal expansion than multiple sclerosis, which showed the least, whereas HTLV-1-associated myelopathy showed the most. None of the CDR3 amino acid sequences in expanded clones turned up in more than one subject, which points to private repertoires in all groups.

Germline CDR1 DFQATT, CDR2 SNEGSKA (reference sequence). This CDR3 comprises 13 residues. Trimming removed 3 bases from V and 3 bases from J, with 12 bases in between. This receptor was obtained from a woman aged 35 to 49 in good health. Specimen: PBMCs. The rearrangement uses TRBV20-1 and TRBJ2-7, with D tentatively TRBD1 (5 bases). The CDR3 reads CSASGQGSYEQYF. The CDR3 nucleotides read TGCAGTGCTAGTGGGCAGGGTAGCTACGAGCAGTACTTC.